This T cell receptor beta chain originates from a study of T cells after yellow fever vaccination. At the level of the study: Some fractions had low cell numbers, and these were prepared with SMART-Seq v4 Ultra Low Input.

Study outcomes and limitations: CD4 and CD8 compartments shared a small share of clonotypes. Though weaker, the secondary response peaked faster, on day 5 versus 15. Booster sampling recovered most clones from primary vaccination (approximately 97% CD4, around 90% CD8).

Ten or more counts support this clonotype. Its antigen is as yet unknown. The CDR3 covers 16 residues. CDR1 and CDR2 (germline): SGHTA, FQGNSA. V shed 2 bases and J 4 bases; nucleotides not matched to a gene: 6. TCRdb itself ran the 5' RACE reads through MiXCR, one entry per CDR3 protein. The sample carries hundreds of thousands of distinct CDR3 sequences, approximately 12% recorded once. The TCR originated in a man between 18 and 35 years old who received the YFV17D yellow fever vaccine. The V call is TRBV7-2, the J call TRBJ2-1; 9 bases align to TRBD2. The input for sequencing was CD4+ T cells sorted from PBMCs, taken 15 days after the yellow fever booster vaccination. In DNA form, the CDR3 reads TGTGCCAGCAGCTTACAGGCGGGGGGGCTTTACAATGAGCAGTTCTTC. Translated, it gives CASSLQAGGLYNEQFF.